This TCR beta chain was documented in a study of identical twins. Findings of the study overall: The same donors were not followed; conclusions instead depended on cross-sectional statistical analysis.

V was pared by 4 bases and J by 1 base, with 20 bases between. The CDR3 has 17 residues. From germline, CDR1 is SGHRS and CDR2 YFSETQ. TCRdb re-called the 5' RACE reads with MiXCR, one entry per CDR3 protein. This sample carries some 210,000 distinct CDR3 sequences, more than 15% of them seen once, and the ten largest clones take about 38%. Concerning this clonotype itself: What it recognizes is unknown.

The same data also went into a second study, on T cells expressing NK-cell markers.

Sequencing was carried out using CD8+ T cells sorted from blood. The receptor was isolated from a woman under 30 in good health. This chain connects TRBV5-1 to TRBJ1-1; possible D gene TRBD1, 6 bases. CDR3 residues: CASSDHPGQGQNTEAFF. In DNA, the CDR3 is TGCGCCAGCAGCGATCACCCAGGGCAGGGGCAGAACACTGAAGCTTTCTTT.